This T cell receptor (beta chain) is from a study of CD8 T cells in ankylosing spondylitis. This clonotype has at least ten counts. What it binds is unknown. Findings of the study overall: In the blood and synovial fluid of reactive arthritis, some motif variants had been previously reported. For ankylosing spondylitis blood, a TCR beta motif of roughly 8 highly homologous variants appeared characteristic.

TCRdb redid the calling of the 5' RACE reads with MiXCR, one entry per CDR3 protein. The sample holds 100,000 to 150,000 distinct CDR3 sequences, around 9% seen once. The CDR3 is made up of 17 amino acids. V dropped 0 bases and J dropped 6; count of bases not matched to a gene: 9. CDR1 and CDR2 (germline): SGHAT, FQNNGV. The sequence came from a male donor with ankylosing spondylitis or in good health (not recorded which). This chain uses TRBV11-2 with TRBJ2-3; 10 bases align to TRBD1. The specimen was blood, either unsorted or a sorted T cell fraction (not recorded which). DNA of the CDR3: TGTGCCAGCAGCTTAGAATACGGACAGGGGGTAGGGGATACGCAGTATTTT. Translation: CASSLEYGQGVGDTQYF.